This T cell receptor (beta chain) was obtained from a study of cytomegalovirus exposure and HLA in healthy donors. Study-level findings and limits: Several top significant clusters appeared, in a later analysis, to be linked to common viral pathogens.

This clone has a handful of counts. Its antigen remains unidentified. Primers: 60 Vbeta forward and 13 Jbeta reverse. Some clones are missing from TCRdb's copy, which holds only in-frame ones; the method was immunoSEQ multiplex PCR. The profile shows 100,000 to 120,000 clones, around 15% of them singletons. Regarding donors, all were healthy bone marrow donors. The CDR3 consists of 14 residues. Trimming at V came to 5 bases and at J to 7 bases, leaving 4 bases not matched to a gene. Looked up from germline, CDR1 is SGHNT and CDR2 is YENEEA. The V and J genes are TRBV11-3 and TRBJ2-2, with 10 bases aligning to TRBD1. This TCR was sampled from a female donor in good health and CMV-seronegative. Sequenced sample: PBMCs. The DNA of the CDR3 is TGTGCCAGCAGCCGAGACAGGGGGCACGGGGAGCTGTTTTTT. Protein sequence: CASSRDRGHGELFF.